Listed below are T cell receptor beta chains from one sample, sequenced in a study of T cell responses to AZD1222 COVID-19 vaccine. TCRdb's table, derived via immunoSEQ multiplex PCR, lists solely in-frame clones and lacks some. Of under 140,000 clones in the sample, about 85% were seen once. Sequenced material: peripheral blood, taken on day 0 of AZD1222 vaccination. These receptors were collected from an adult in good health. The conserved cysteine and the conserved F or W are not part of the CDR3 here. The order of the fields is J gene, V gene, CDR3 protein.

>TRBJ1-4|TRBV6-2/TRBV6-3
ASSYGPGGEKLF
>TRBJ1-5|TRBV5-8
ASTRKGSNQPQH
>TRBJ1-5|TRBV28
ASSFGVWGNQPQH
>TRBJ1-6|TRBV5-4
ASSLDLAGQGGSPLH
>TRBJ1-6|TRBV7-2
ASSLGQGTSPLH
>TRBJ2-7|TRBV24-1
ATSDPGQTNSYEQY
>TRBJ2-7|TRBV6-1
ASSEREEREQY
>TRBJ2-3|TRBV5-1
ASSLPSGTDTQY
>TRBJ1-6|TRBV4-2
ASSQGNVLYSPLH
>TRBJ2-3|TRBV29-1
SVEEGGRDTQY
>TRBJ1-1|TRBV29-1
SVDEAGANTEAF
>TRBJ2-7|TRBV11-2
ASSLDSYEQY
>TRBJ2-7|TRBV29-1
SVEGGSEGLAAYEQY
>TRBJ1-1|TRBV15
ATKSPGARSTEAF
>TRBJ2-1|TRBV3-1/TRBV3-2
ASSQGPGQGSNEQF
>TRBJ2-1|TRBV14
ASSQEEDDSYNEQF
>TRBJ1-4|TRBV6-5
ASRPGQRSEKLF
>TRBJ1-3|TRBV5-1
ASSSGGGSGNTIY
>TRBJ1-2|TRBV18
ASSPLGQGSNYGYT
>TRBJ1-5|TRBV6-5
ASSRLDGNQPQH
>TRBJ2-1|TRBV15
ATSRELAGGPNEQF
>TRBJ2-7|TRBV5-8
ASSLGQGSFYEQY
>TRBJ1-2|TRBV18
ASVDSPALTTVYGYT
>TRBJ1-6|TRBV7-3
ASRTDGLSPLH
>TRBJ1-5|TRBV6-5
ASSLRDRNNQPQH
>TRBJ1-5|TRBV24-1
ATSDPAGGNQPQH
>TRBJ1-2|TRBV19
ASSIDRLADIYGYT
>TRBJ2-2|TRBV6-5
ASSRGSGGTGELF
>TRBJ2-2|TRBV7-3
ASSFGLASTGELF
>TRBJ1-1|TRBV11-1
ASSPRAQGHNTEAF
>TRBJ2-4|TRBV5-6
ASSSGLARDIQY
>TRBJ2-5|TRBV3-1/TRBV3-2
ASSQGNGGQETQY
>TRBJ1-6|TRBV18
ASSPGSSSYNSPLH
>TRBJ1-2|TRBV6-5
ASSLRAGRGYT
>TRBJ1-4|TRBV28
ASRGAFGNEKLF
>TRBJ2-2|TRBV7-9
ASSRTSGATGELF
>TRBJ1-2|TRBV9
ASSPRTGPIYGYT
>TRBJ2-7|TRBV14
ASSQGRFLKREHYEQY
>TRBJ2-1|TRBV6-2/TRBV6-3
ASSYSSLADNEQF
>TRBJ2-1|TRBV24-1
ATSGLAGNEQF
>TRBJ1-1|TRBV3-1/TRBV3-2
ASSQAPGDNTEAF